What follows describes a single T cell receptor beta chain. With 1 base removed from V and 10 bases from J, the gap between germline ends came to 19 bases. Germline V gene sequence: CDR1 MNHEY, CDR2 SMNVEV (reference sequence). The CDR3 extends over 15 amino acids. TCRdb reprocessed the 5' RACE reads with MiXCR, giving one entry per CDR3 protein. The repertoire includes about 600,000 distinct CDR3 sequences, less than 25% of them detected once, and approximately 8.4% sits in the top ten. This specimen comes from a study of T-cell memory formation after mild COVID-19. The sequenced sample was PBMCs or a T cell subset sorted from them (not recorded which). The chain joins TRBV27 to TRBJ1-1; D perhaps matches TRBD1 (6 bases). This receptor was identified in an adult woman who had mild COVID-19 (a few samples of this study predate the infection). Cell type and time point are not known. CDR3 DNA: TGTGCCAGCAGTTTATGGGGGCCAGGGCTGGATCGAGCTTTCTTT. It is translated as CASSLWGPGLDRAFF.